A selection of T cell receptor beta chains follows, all from one sample in a study of regulatory T cells in long-lasting Graves disease. Via MiXCR, TCRdb re-called the multiplex PCR reads, giving one row per CDR3 protein. The sample shows about 420,000 distinct CDR3 sequences, roughly 17% of them seen only once. In addition, the sample was reused for a study of T cells in Graves' hyperthyroidism and ophthalmopathy.

The material was peripheral blood mononuclear cells (PBMCs), obtained at new diagnosis, from a patient treated with antithyroid drugs. The receptors originated from a woman aged 18-35 years with Graves disease. Both conserved end residues are trimmed from each CDR3. The D gene is left open where the match is weak.

v_call: TRBV28; d_call: -; cdr3_aa: ASSSRGASGTEAF
v_call: TRBV6-5; d_call: -; cdr3_aa: ASSYSKGRAPNTGELF
v_call: TRBV29-1; d_call: -; cdr3_aa: SVGGDGYNYGYT
v_call: TRBV5-1; d_call: -; cdr3_aa: ASSLITSSADTQY
v_call: TRBV9; d_call: -; cdr3_aa: ASSVALGAQGQETQY
v_call: TRBV7-9; d_call: TRBD2; cdr3_aa: ASSLKAQTSGANTGELF
v_call: TRBV7-9; d_call: TRBD2; cdr3_aa: ASSPGLAGAGGDTQY
v_call: TRBV7-9; d_call: -; cdr3_aa: ASSLRNNEQF
v_call: TRBV27; d_call: TRBD2; cdr3_aa: ASSSLAGEAYNEQF
v_call: TRBV6-1; d_call: -; cdr3_aa: ASSEAGTTNEKLF
v_call: TRBV18; d_call: TRBD2; cdr3_aa: ASSPPGGAPIPTMNRL
v_call: TRBV15; d_call: -; cdr3_aa: ATSRGDGYGYT
v_call: TRBV7-2; d_call: TRBD2; cdr3_aa: ASSKRLAGVTGELF
v_call: TRBV7-2; d_call: -; cdr3_aa: ASSDTLYGYT
v_call: TRBV28; d_call: TRBD1; cdr3_aa: ASRGTGGDYGYT
v_call: TRBV9; d_call: TRBD2; cdr3_aa: ASSSGIPRTGELF